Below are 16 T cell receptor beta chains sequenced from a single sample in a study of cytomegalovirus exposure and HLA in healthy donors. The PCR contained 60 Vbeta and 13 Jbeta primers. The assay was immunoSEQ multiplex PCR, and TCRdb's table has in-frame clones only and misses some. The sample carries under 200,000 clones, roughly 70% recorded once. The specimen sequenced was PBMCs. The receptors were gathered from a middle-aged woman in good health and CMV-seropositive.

CDR3 region: CSVEVTGPLAGGSPDTQYF. CDR3 in DNA: TGCAGCGTTGAAGTAACGGGTCCTCTCGCGGGAGGGAGTCCAGATACGCAGTATTTT. The V gene is TRBV29-1, the J gene TRBJ2-3; 9 bases map to TRBD2. The V gene's germline CDR1 is SQVTM and CDR2 ANQGSEA. CDR3 length: 19 amino acids. The trim removed 1 base at V and 4 bases at J, leaving 18 bases unmatched.

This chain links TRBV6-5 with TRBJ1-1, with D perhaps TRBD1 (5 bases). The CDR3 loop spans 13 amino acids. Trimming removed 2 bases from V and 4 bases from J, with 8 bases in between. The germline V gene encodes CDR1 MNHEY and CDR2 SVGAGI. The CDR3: CASSYAGGTEAFF. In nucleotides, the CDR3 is TGTGCCAGCAGTTACGCCGGGGGCACTGAAGCTTTCTTT.

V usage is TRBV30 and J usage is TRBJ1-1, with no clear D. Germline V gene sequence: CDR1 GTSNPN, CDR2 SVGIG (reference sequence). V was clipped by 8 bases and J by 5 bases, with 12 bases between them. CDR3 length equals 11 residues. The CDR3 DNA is TGTGCCCCTGAATGTAGAACTGAAGCTTTCTTT. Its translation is CAPECRTEAFF.

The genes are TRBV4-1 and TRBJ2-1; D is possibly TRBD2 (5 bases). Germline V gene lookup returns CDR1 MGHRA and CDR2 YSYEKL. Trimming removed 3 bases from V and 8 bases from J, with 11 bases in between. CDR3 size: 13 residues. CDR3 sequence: CASSHPGWDEQFF. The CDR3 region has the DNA TGCGCCAGCAGCCATCCGGGATGGGATGAGCAGTTCTTC.

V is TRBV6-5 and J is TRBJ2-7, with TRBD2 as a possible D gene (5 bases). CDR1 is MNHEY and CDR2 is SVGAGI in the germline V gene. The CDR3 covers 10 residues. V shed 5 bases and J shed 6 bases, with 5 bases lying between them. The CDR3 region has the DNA TGTGCCAGCAGTGGAGGCGAGCAGTACTTC. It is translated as CASSGGEQYF.

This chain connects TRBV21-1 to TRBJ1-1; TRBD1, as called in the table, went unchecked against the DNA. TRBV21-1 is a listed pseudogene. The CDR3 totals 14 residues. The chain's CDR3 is CASSERQGEGEAFF. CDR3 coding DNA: TGTGCCAGCAGCGAAAGGCAGGGGGAAGGGGAAGCTTTCTTT.

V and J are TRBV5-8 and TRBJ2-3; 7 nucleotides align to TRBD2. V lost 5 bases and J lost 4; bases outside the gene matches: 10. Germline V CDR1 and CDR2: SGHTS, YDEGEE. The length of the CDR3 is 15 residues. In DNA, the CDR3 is TGTGCCAGCAGACCCCTTTGGGGGGGACCAGATACGCAGTATTTT. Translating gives CASRPLWGGPDTQYF.

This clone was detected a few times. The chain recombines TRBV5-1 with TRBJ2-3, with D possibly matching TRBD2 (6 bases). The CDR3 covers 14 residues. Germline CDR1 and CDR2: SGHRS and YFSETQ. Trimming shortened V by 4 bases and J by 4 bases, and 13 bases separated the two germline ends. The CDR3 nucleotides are TGCGCCAGCAGCCGTCGGGAGTTGGCAGATACGCAGTATTTT. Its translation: CASSRRELADTQYF.

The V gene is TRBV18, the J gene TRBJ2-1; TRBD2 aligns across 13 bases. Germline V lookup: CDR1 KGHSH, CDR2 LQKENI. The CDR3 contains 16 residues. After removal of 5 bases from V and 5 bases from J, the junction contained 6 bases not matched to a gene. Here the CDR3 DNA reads TGTGCCAGCTCAGTGACTAGCGGGGGGATGAACAATGAGCAGTTCTTC. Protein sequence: CASSVTSGGMNNEQFF.

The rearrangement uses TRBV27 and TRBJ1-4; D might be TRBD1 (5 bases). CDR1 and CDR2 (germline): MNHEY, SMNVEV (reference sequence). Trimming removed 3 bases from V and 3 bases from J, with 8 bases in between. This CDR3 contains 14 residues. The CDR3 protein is CASSLVGANEKLFF. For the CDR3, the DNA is TGTGCCAGCAGTTTGGTAGGGGCTAATGAAAAACTGTTTTTT.

The CDR3 region is CASSQRLAGSTDTQYF. The CDR3, as DNA: TGTGCCAGCAGCCAGAGACTAGCGGGATCCACAGATACGCAGTATTTT. V and J are TRBV13 and TRBJ2-3; 11 nucleotides match TRBD2. Germline CDR1 and CDR2: PRHDT and FYEKMQ (reference sequence). This CDR3 has 16 residues. Trimming cost V 5 bases and J 2 bases; bases outside gene matches: 6.

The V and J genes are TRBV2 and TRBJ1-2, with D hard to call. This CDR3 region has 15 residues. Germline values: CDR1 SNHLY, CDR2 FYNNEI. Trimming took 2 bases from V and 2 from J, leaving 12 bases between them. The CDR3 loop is CASSENRHQNYGYTF. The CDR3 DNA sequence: TGTGCCAGCAGTGAAAACCGACATCAAAACTATGGCTACACCTTC.

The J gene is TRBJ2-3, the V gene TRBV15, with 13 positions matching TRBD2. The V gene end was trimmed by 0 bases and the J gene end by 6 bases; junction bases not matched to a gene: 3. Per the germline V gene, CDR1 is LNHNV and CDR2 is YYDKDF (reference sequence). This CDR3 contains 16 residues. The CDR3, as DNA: TGTGCCACCAGCAGAGAAGGACTAGCGGGAGTGGATACGCAGTATTTT. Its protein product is CATSREGLAGVDTQYF.

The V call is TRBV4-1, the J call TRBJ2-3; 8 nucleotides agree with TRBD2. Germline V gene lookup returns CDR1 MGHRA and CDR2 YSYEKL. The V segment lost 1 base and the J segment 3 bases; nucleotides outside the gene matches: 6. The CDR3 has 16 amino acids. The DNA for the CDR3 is TGCGCCAGCAGCCAAGCCCCTACGGGGGGGACAGATACGCAGTATTTT. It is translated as CASSQAPTGGTDTQYF.

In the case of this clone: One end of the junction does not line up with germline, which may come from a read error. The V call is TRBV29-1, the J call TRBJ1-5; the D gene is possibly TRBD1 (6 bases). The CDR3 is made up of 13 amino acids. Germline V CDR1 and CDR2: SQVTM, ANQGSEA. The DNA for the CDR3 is TGCAGCGTTTCTGACAGGTCCAATCAGCCCCAGAATTTT. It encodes CSVSDRSNQPQNF. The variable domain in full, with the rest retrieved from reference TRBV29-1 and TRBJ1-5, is SAVISQKPSRDICQRGTSLTIQCQVDSQVTMMFWYRQQPGQSLTLIATANQGSEATYESGFVIDKFPISRPNLTFSTLTVSNMSPEDSSIYLCSVSDRSNQPQNFGDGTRLSIL.

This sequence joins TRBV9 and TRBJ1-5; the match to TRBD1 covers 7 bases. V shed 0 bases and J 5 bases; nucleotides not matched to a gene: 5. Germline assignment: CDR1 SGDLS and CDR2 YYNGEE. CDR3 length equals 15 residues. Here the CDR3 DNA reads TGTGCCAGCAGCGTAGGAGGGGGCAAGGATCAGCCCCAGCATTTT. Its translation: CASSVGGGKDQPQHF. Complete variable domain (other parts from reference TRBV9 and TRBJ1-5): DSGVTQTPKHLITATGQRVTLRCSPRSGDLSVYWYQQSLDQGLQFLIQYYNGEERAKGNILERFSAQQFPDLHSELNLSSLELGDSALYFCASSVGGGKDQPQHFGDGTRLSIL.